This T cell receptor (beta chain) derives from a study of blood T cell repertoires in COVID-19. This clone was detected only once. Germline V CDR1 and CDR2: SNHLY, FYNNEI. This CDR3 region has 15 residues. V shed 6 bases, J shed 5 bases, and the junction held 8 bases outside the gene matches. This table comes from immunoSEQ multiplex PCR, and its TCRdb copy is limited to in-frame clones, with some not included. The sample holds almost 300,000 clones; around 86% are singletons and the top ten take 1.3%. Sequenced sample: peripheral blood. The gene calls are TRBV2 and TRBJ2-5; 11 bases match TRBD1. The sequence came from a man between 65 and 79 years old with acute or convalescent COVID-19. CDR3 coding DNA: TGTGCCAGCAGCCGTGGGACAGGGGGATTCGAGACCCAGTACTTC. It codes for CASSRGTGGFETQYF.